This T cell receptor beta chain was identified in a study of T cell repertoires in cytomegalovirus infection. Whole-study context: Used in the study were CMV epitopes, some recently identified and HLA-C-restricted, others well-studied and HLA-B-restricted. Matching HLA type and CMV infection were both indicated by public TCR beta signatures.

TCRdb reanalysed the reads using MiXCR and keeps one entry per CDR3 protein. Here the sample spans hundreds of thousands of distinct CDR3 sequences, roughly 46% being singletons. Germline V lookup: CDR1 SGHVS, CDR2 FNYEAQ. There are 17 residues in the CDR3. Trimming cost V 3 bases and J 1 base; bases outside gene matches: 1. Details on this clonotype: The antigen remains unidentified.

Study-level findings and limits: Summed public TCR beta family frequency identified CMV carriers bearing the relevant HLA. Predominance within the ex vivo response was attributable to HLA-C-restricted CMV-specific TCR beta clonotypes.

The genes are TRBV7-6 and TRBJ2-3; 16 bases are a match to TRBD2. This sequence originates from a human donor in good health (CMV status not recorded). Some clones in this sample may be carry-over from other donors' samples. This sample comprised cultured PBMCs, obtained from culture after CMV antigen stimulation. This CDR3 is CASSLGLAGGGTDTQYF. The CDR3, as DNA: TGTGCCAGCAGCTTGGGACTAGCGGGAGGGGGCACAGATACGCAGTATTTT.